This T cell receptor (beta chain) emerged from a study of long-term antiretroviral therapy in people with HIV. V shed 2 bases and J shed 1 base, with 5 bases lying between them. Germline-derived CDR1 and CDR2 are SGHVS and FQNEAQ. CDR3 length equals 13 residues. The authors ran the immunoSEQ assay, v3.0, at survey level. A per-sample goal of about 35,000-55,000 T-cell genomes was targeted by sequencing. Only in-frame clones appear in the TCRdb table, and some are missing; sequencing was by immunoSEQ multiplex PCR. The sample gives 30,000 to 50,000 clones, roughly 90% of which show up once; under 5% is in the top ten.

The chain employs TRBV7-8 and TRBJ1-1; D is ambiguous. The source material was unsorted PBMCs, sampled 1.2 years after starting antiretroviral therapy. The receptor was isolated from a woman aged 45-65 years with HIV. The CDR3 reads CASSLSGNTEAFF. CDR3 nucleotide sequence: TGTGCCAGCAGCTTATCCGGGAACACTGAAGCTTTCTTT.